Presented here are 24 T cell receptor beta chains from one specimen sequenced in a study of monozygotic twins with inflammatory bowel disease. TCRdb re-called the 5' RACE reads and gives one entry per CDR3 protein, without DNA. Recorded for this sample: around 380,000 distinct CDR3 sequences. What was sequenced was blood. The receptors were sampled from a human donor with ulcerative colitis or Crohn's disease, or a healthy co-twin of an affected twin (not recorded which).

The chain joins TRBV7-2 to TRBJ2-2; the D call of TRBD1 rests on TCRdb alone, since no DNA is present to check it. The CDR3 contains 16 residues. Germline loops: CDR1 SGHTA, CDR2 FQGNSA. This chain's CDR3 is CASSLLTGWGRGELFF.

V usage is TRBV21-1 and J usage is TRBJ1-5. TRBV21-1 is tagged as a pseudogene. The CDR3 covers 17 residues. CDR3 region: CASSAYSTNSHNQPQHF.

The chain joins TRBV18 to TRBJ2-1; TCRdb lists TRBD2, though no DNA is available to test this call. From germline, CDR1 is KGHSH and CDR2 LQKENI. The CDR3 spans 15 residues. The CDR3 protein is CASSTSSGGPNEQFF.

The chain couples TRBV6-5 to TRBJ2-3; with no DNA, the TCRdb D assignment of TRBD1 cannot be verified. CDR1 is MNHEY and CDR2 is SVGAGI in the germline V gene. This CDR3 spans 13 amino acids. Here the CDR3 reads CASGAVGTDTQYF.

The chain recombines TRBV7-2 with TRBJ2-7; TCRdb reports TRBD1, a call that lacks DNA to check it against. CDR3 length equals 13 residues. The germline V gene encodes CDR1 SGHTA and CDR2 FQGNSA. The CDR3 is CASRRTPNYEQYF. Full variable domain (remainder filled in from reference TRBV7-2 and TRBJ2-7): GAGVSQSPSNKVTEKGKDVELRCDPISGHTALYWYRQSLGQGLEFLIYFQGNSAPDKSGLPSDRFSAERTGGSVSTLTIQRTQQEDSAVYLCASRRTPNYEQYFGPGTRLTVT.

V and J are TRBV30 and TRBJ1-1; TCRdb designates TRBD1, a call that cannot be tested without DNA. This CDR3 has 18 residues. The germline gives CDR1 GTSNPN, CDR2 SVGIG (reference sequence). This chain's CDR3 is CAWSLLQFQGAGNTEAFF.

V and J are TRBV19 and TRBJ1-2; TCRdb's D call, TRBD1, is unchecked because there is no DNA. The CDR3 covers 12 residues. Germline-derived CDR1 and CDR2 are LNHDA and SQIVND (reference sequence). This CDR3 reads CATDTGTGGYTF. Using reference TRBV19 and TRBJ1-2 for the parts outside the CDR3, the full variable domain is DGGITQSPKYLFRKEGQNVTLSCEQNLNHDAMYWYRQDPGQGLRLIYYSQIVNDFQKGDIAEGYSVSREKKESFPLTVTSAQKNPTAFYLCATDTGTGGYTFGSGTRLTVV.

The chain links TRBV29-1 to TRBJ2-7; TCRdb returns TRBD1, unconfirmable since there is no DNA. The CDR3 totals 13 residues. Germline CDR1 and CDR2: SQVTM and ANQGSEA. The CDR3 loop reads CSVGTDIVDEQYF.

The CDR3 protein is CASSLSGNNEKLFF. The rearrangement joins TRBV12-3 or TRBV12-4 to TRBJ1-4. This CDR3 is built from 14 residues.

The chain carries TRBV12-3 or TRBV12-4 and TRBJ2-1; TCRdb reports TRBD2, a call that lacks DNA to check it against. There are 14 residues in the CDR3. CDR3 amino acids: CASRTSLSYNEQFF.

This chain connects TRBV9 to TRBJ2-3; TCRdb names TRBD1, which stays unverified in the absence of DNA. The CDR3 runs to 16 residues. Germline-derived CDR1 and CDR2 are SGDLS and YYNGEE. The CDR3 sequence is CASSVVPGGSTDTQYF.

The chain couples TRBV7-8 to TRBJ2-5; TCRdb designates TRBD2, a call that cannot be tested without DNA. Germline CDR1 is SGHVS and CDR2 is FQNEAQ. This CDR3 has 16 residues. This CDR3 is CASSSLAAPLGETQYF.

The rearrangement links TRBV6-1 to TRBJ2-7; TCRdb lists TRBD1, though no DNA is available to test this call. CDR1 is MNHNS, CDR2 SASEGT, per germline. The CDR3 runs to 14 residues. CDR3 loop: CASSGRTGKDEQYF.

This chain links TRBV27 with TRBJ1-2; TCRdb's assignment of TRBD1 cannot be checked, as there is no DNA. Looked up from germline, CDR1 is MNHEY and CDR2 is SMNVEV (reference sequence). This CDR3 is built from 16 residues. The CDR3: CASSFNDRGRVYGYTF.

The genes are TRBV29-1 and TRBJ2-3. Germline CDR1 SQVTM, CDR2 ANQGSEA. The CDR3 consists of 13 residues. The CDR3 here is CSVQVGSTDTQYF.

This chain links TRBV29-1 with TRBJ2-2; TCRdb outputs TRBD1, but without DNA this stays unchecked. Per germline, CDR1 SQVTM and CDR2 ANQGSEA. CDR3 length: 14 amino acids. The CDR3 reads CSATGQRPDGELFF.

CDR3 sequence reads: CASSGPSGSTDTQYF. V is TRBV27 and J is TRBJ2-3; the D call of TRBD2 rests on TCRdb alone, since no DNA is present to check it. Germline assignment: CDR1 MNHEY and CDR2 SMNVEV (reference sequence). This CDR3 has 15 amino acids.

The chain combines TRBV5-1 with TRBJ2-3; TCRdb indicates TRBD1, and absent DNA this call remains unverified. Germline lookup yields CDR1 SGHRS and CDR2 YFSETQ. The CDR3 covers 17 residues. CDR3 amino acids: CASSTGLTGRDTDTQYF.

The genes are TRBV7-2 and TRBJ2-5; the TRBD1 assignment by TCRdb is unverifiable without DNA. The CDR3 totals 13 residues. CDR1 and CDR2 from the germline V gene are SGHTA and FQGNSA. The CDR3 spells CASSPRQGETQYF.

The chain joins TRBV28 to TRBJ2-7; TCRdb's assignment of TRBD2 cannot be checked, as there is no DNA. This CDR3 region has 14 residues. Germline CDR1 is MDHEN and CDR2 is SYDVKM. The CDR3 reads CASRPAANTYEQYF.

This chain links TRBV7-2 with TRBJ2-2; TCRdb gives TRBD2 as the D gene, but with no DNA this cannot be confirmed. Germline CDR1 reads SGHTA; CDR2 reads FQGNSA. The CDR3 runs to 16 residues. The CDR3 region is CASSQLAGGRTGELFF. Full variable domain (rest looked up from reference TRBV7-2 and TRBJ2-2): GAGVSQSPSNKVTEKGKDVELRCDPISGHTALYWYRQSLGQGLEFLIYFQGNSAPDKSGLPSDRFSAERTGGSVSTLTIQRTQQEDSAVYLCASSQLAGGRTGELFFGEGSRLTVL.

The chain combines TRBV12-3 or TRBV12-4 with TRBJ1-2; TCRdb's D call, TRBD1, is unchecked because there is no DNA. The CDR3 is 14 residues long. Here the CDR3 reads CASSPRSRRHGYTF.

J is TRBJ2-3 and V is TRBV6-2 or TRBV6-3. In germline, CDR1 is MNHEY, CDR2 SVGEGT. This CDR3 is built from 12 residues. This chain's CDR3 is CASWQGTDTQYF.

V gene TRBV7-9 combines with J gene TRBJ2-5; the D call from TCRdb, TRBD2, cannot be confirmed without DNA. The CDR3 consists of 16 residues. CDR1 and CDR2 from the germline V gene are SEHNR and FQNEAQ (reference sequence). This CDR3 is CASSFLEMGPSGTQYF.